This TCR beta chain was recovered during a study of a mutant IDH1 vaccine in newly diagnosed glioma (dated by TCRdb to the early 2020s). With regard to the full study: Vaccination began 4-6 weeks after radiotherapy alone, or alongside temozolomide cycles in the chemotherapy-containing groups. Of the approximately 33 treated patients, 62.5% were male and about 40% were female, and a mean age of roughly 37 years was recorded. Prior to enrollment, patients had been given standard therapy consisting of radiotherapy alone, temozolomide alone, or radiochemotherapy with temozolomide, with the combination given to most patients. Visit V12 was the week-35 safety follow-up and visit V13 was the week-47 end of study. Peripheral blood samples were drawn at six visits, namely V03 (baseline), V05, V07, V10, V12 and V13. Longitudinal TCRB deep sequencing was done for 25 treated patients, wherever samples were available for exploratory analyses. What the work shows at the level of the full study, not this receptor alone: Vaccine-induced immune responses across multiple MHC alleles were detected in over 80% of patients. Changes in the top peripheral T cell clonotypes picked up by TCRB sequencing did not appear to be linked to pseudoprogression. The authors stated that sample limitations prevented analyses of patient blood samples from being reproduced. Availability determined which PBMC samples were chosen for TCRB deep sequencing.

Comment on this clone: No cognate antigen has been identified for it. There are no base qualities to consult, and no much larger clone falls within one base.

The library was obtained by the immunoSEQ multiplex PCR assay. Rearranged TCR beta chain sequences were amplified with the hsTCRB Kit following the manufacturer's protocol. Sequencing of TCRB libraries was carried out on an Illumina MiSeq. As for how the authors treated the data: Demultiplexing, trimming and gene mapping were performed with the kit vendor's proprietary platform. TCRdb took this table from immuneACCESS and kept in-frame rearrangements with V and J called. Such tables lack part of the clones; where checked against another copy, unresolved V genes explain under half of the gap, and the rest is unexplained. V and J calls and clone size are copied from that table; D and trimming were computed from the DNA. The sample profile shows just over 60,000 clones; 83% of them were found once. Of the sample, 3.8% is held by the ten largest clones. The meaning of the sample's time point label: week 47, end of study. A 20-mer mutant IDH1 peptide at 300 micrograms in Montanide made up each vaccine dose, which was injected subcutaneously together with topical imiquimod. Patients were given eight vaccinations, in weeks 1, 3, 5, 7, 11, 15, 19 and 23, which matched visits V03 through V10. Donors had newly diagnosed WHO grade 3 or 4 IDH1-mutant astrocytomas with loss of nuclear ATRX. The samples were drawn from NOA16, a multicentre, single-arm, open-label phase I trial in Germany that tested a mutant IDH1 peptide vaccine in humans for the first time. Genomic DNA for TCRB sequencing was extracted from EDTA blood using the DNeasy Blood and Tissue Kit.

For CDR1 and CDR2, the germline V gene lists MNHEY and SVGAGI. Trimming removed 5 bases from V and 5 bases from J, leaving 10 bases between the germline ends. Counted from cysteine to phenylalanine, this CDR3 has 13 amino acids. This entry keeps only the CDR3 DNA: 39 bases, framed from base 1. The specimen was PBMCs, collected from a glioma patient whose treatment included an IDH1 peptide vaccine. The clonotype originates from a man between 25 and 39 years old with glioma. The V and J genes are TRBV6-5 and TRBJ1-3; there is no confident call for the D gene. The DNA is as follows: TGTGCCAGCAGTCCCCCGACAAGAAACACCATATATTTT. This gives the protein CASSPPTRNTIYF.